This T cell receptor (beta chain) was sequenced for a study of shared clonotypes between healthy human individuals. The CDR3 loop spans 15 amino acids. Germline assignment: CDR1 SGHNT and CDR2 YYREEE (reference sequence). The authors divided CD4+ cells into CD45RA+ naive and CD45RA-negative memory subsets. The protocol was immunoSEQ multiplex PCR, while the TCRdb copy is restricted to in-frame clones and leaves out a portion. The data hold over 1.5 million clones, with about 98% observed a single time. About this clone: One end of the junction is discordant with germline, which a read error may explain.

The source material was naive CD4+ T cells sorted from blood. Subset of the sample: CD45RA+ positively selected. This chain joins TRBV5-4 and TRBJ2-5; the D gene is possibly TRBD1 (6 bases). This clonotype was sampled from a man aged 25-45 years in good health. The CDR3 loop is CASSLGAPKGETQYF. DNA for the CDR3: TGTGCCAGCAGTTTGGGGGCCCCCAAGGGGGAGACCCAGTACTTC.